Shown below are 25 T cell receptor beta chains from a single sample sequenced in a study of blood T cell repertoires in COVID-19 (dated by TCRdb to the early 2020s). Library generation was performed with the immunoSEQ multiplex PCR assay. The source is immuneACCESS, and TCRdb retained only in-frame sequences with V and J called. Part of the clones is not carried over; for the studies checked, unresolved V genes explain less than half of this, and the remainder is unexplained. Within this sample are 140,000 to 150,000 clones, with around 82% of them counted one time only. Together, the top ten hold over 10% of the sample. Sequenced: peripheral blood. Receptor source: a man aged 55 to 69 with active or convalescent COVID-19.

The genes are TRBV25-1 and TRBJ2-7; TRBD2 matches 10 bases. With 1 base clipped from V and 1 base from J, the junction kept 4 bases outside the gene matches. From germline, CDR1 is MGHDK and CDR2 SYGVNS. This CDR3 spans 16 amino acids. CDR3 protein: CASSEFTSGNSYEQYF. For the CDR3, the DNA is TGTGCCAGCAGTGAATTTACTAGCGGGAATTCCTACGAGCAGTACTTC.

The chain has TRBV14 and TRBJ2-6; 7 bases are a match to TRBD1. This CDR3 is 22 amino acids long. After removal of 5 bases from V and 0 bases from J, the junction contained 22 bases not matched to a gene. The germline V gene encodes CDR1 SGHDN and CDR2 FVKESK. The CDR3 here is CASSKTLWTGFIQSSGANVLTF. CDR3 in DNA: TGTGCCAGCAGCAAAACCCTATGGACAGGTTTTATACAATCCTCTGGGGCCAACGTCCTGACTTTC. Full variable domain (remainder filled in from reference TRBV14 and TRBJ2-6): EAGVTQFPSHSVIEKGQTVTLRCDPISGHDNLYWYRRVMGKEIKFLLHFVKESKQDESGMPNNRFLAERTGGTYSTLKVQPAELEDSGVYFCASSKTLWTGFIQSSGANVLTFGAGSRLTVL.

The chain joins TRBV2 to TRBJ1-2; the match to TRBD1 covers 11 bases. J was trimmed by 8 bases and V by 5 bases; bases with no gene match: 4. The CDR3 is 13 residues long. Germline-derived CDR1 and CDR2 are SNHLY and FYNNEI. The CDR3 sequence: CASSRGQGAGYTF. Here the CDR3 DNA reads TGTGCCAGCAGTCGTGGACAGGGGGCGGGCTACACCTTC.

The genes are TRBV5-6 and TRBJ1-1; weak D call: TRBD1 (6 bases). Germline CDR1 SGHDT, CDR2 YYEEEE. The ends were cut back, 6 bases at V and 8 bases at J, with 17 bases in the middle. The CDR3 spans 13 residues. The CDR3 nucleotides read TGTGCCAGCACCCAGGGGTCCGGGACAGAAGCTTTCTTT. Translated: CASTQGSGTEAFF.

This chain connects TRBV5-4 to TRBJ2-3, with 12 nucleotides matching TRBD2. V was clipped by 4 bases and J by 3 bases; unmatched bases: 6. CDR3 length: 16 residues. The germline gives CDR1 SGHNT, CDR2 YYREEE (reference sequence). CDR3 amino acids: CASSARLAGETDTQYF. For the CDR3, the DNA is TGTGCCAGCAGCGCGAGACTAGCGGGAGAGACAGATACGCAGTATTTT.

The V and J genes are TRBV29-1 and TRBJ2-1; D is unclear. There are 11 residues in the CDR3. V dropped 6 bases and J dropped 0 bases, with 3 bases sitting between them. Germline assignment: CDR1 SQVTM and CDR2 ANQGSEA. The DNA of the CDR3 is TGCAGCGTCTTCTCCTACAATGAGCAGTTCTTC. Translated, it gives CSVFSYNEQFF.

This sequence joins TRBV15 and TRBJ2-1, with D possibly TRBD2 on 7 matching bases. V lost 0 bases and J 6 bases, leaving 12 bases between the germline ends. The V gene's germline CDR1 is LNHNV and CDR2 YYDKDF (reference sequence). CDR3 length: 15 amino acids. The CDR3 nucleotides read TGTGCCACCAGCAGAGACGTGGGAGGGGGCAATGAGCAGTTCTTC. Its protein product is CATSRDVGGGNEQFF.

The V call is TRBV14, the J call TRBJ1-4; D uncertain. CDR1 is SGHDN, CDR2 FVKESK, per germline. Deletions cut 0 bases from V and 7 bases from J, with 18 bases between. The CDR3 totals 17 residues. The CDR3 DNA sequence: TGTGCCAGCAGCCAAGATTTAGCACACCTTGGAGGTGAAAAACTGTTTTTT. This translates into CASSQDLAHLGGEKLFF.

This clone was counted a single time. The gene calls are TRBV24-1 and TRBJ2-7; a weak D match, TRBD1 (6 bases). Trimming pared 4 bases from V and 2 bases from J, leaving 11 bases between. The CDR3 is 14 residues long. Germline values: CDR1 KGHDR, CDR2 SFDVKD. CDR3 residues: CATSDNREPYEQYF. CDR3 sequence (DNA): TGTGCCACCAGTGACAACAGGGAACCCTACGAGCAGTACTTC.

This chain connects TRBV27 to TRBJ2-7; D call uncertain. Looked up from germline, CDR1 is MNHEY and CDR2 is SMNVEV (reference sequence). The CDR3 sequence is 13 residues long. Trimming left V 6 bases short and J 0 bases short, with 9 bases between. CDR3 sequence (DNA): TGTGCCAGCAGAAGACTGAGCTCCTACGAGCAGTACTTC. Translation: CASRRLSSYEQYF.

V usage is TRBV5-1 and J usage is TRBJ2-7; D is unresolved. This CDR3 region has 14 residues. V was clipped by 1 base and J by 0 bases, with 8 bases between them. CDR1 and CDR2 from the germline V gene are SGHRS and YFSETQ. Here the CDR3 DNA reads TGCGCCAGCAGCTTGTTCAGTGTCTCCTACGAGCAGTACTTC. Translation: CASSLFSVSYEQYF.

This clone was seen a handful of times. CDR3 region: CAWSPPLDSVRETQYF. In DNA, the CDR3 is TGTGCCTGGAGTCCTCCTCTGGACTCCGTCCGGGAGACCCAGTACTTC. This chain uses TRBV30 with TRBJ2-5; D perhaps matches TRBD2 (5 bases). Per the germline V gene, CDR1 is GTSNPN and CDR2 is SVGIG (reference sequence). With 2 bases removed from V and 5 bases from J, the gap between germline ends came to 21 bases. The CDR3 consists of 16 residues. The complete variable domain, with remaining parts taken from reference TRBV30 and TRBJ2-5, reads SQTIHQWPATLVQPVGSPLSLECTVEGTSNPNLYWYRQAAGRGLQLLFYSVGIGQISSEVPQNLSASRPQDRQFILSSKKLLLSDSGFYLCAWSPPLDSVRETQYFGPGTRLLVL.

The V gene is TRBV28, the J gene TRBJ1-5; 7 bases are a match to TRBD1. The ends lost 6 bases at V and 0 bases at J; junction bases unmatched: 8. Germline V CDR1 and CDR2: MDHEN, SYDVKM. The CDR3 runs to 16 residues. The CDR3 DNA reads as TGTGCCAGCAGAAAATACCGGGACAGTAGCAATCAGCCCCAGCATTTT. This codes for CASRKYRDSSNQPQHF.

The CDR3 reads CATSDTIAGGKGKDQYF. The CDR3 region has the DNA TGTGCCACCAGTGATACTATCGCAGGGGGCAAGGGGAAGGACCAGTACTTC. This chain connects TRBV24-1 to TRBJ2-5; 8 bases fit TRBD1. Germline V lookup: CDR1 KGHDR, CDR2 SFDVKD. CDR3 length: 17 amino acids. V was pared by 3 bases and J by 10 bases, with 18 bases of the junction left unmatched.

CDR3 loop: CASSPPISGYEQYF. CDR3 sequence (DNA): TGTGCCAGCTCACCACCAATTTCCGGGTACGAGCAGTACTTC. The chain couples TRBV18 to TRBJ2-7, with D hard to call. V was trimmed by 0 bases and J by 4 bases, leaving 10 bases between them. Germline V gene data show CDR1 as KGHSH and CDR2 as LQKENI. CDR3 length: 14 residues.

This clone showed up just once. CDR3 sequence: CASSLGPDEKLFF. The CDR3 DNA follows: TGTGCCAGCAGTTTGGGGCCAGATGAAAAACTGTTTTTT. This sequence joins TRBV27 and TRBJ1-4; possibly TRBD1 for D (5 bases). Looked up from germline, CDR1 is MNHEY and CDR2 is SMNVEV (reference sequence). Trimming took off 3 bases at V and 6 bases at J, with 8 bases between the two ends. The CDR3 consists of 13 residues.

The CDR3 sequence is CASSLVPGQKTYEQYF. CDR3 sequence (DNA): TGTGCCAGCAGCTTAGTCCCGGGACAGAAGACCTACGAGCAGTACTTC. J is TRBJ2-7 and V is TRBV11-2; 7 positions agree with TRBD1. V trimming: 1 base; J trimming: 2 bases; junction bases outside the gene matches: 8. The CDR3 runs 16 residues. CDR1 and CDR2 from the germline V gene are SGHAT and FQNNGV.

This chain uses TRBV6-5 with TRBJ2-7, with 7 bases identical to TRBD2. The germline CDR1 and CDR2 sequences are MNHEY and SVGAGI. This CDR3 spans 14 amino acids. Germline trimming cut 5 bases from V and 4 bases from J; bases unmatched to any gene: 8. CDR3 amino acids: CASSTGGLWYEQYF. The CDR3 DNA is TGTGCCAGCAGTACGGGGGGACTTTGGTACGAGCAGTACTTC.

The chain couples TRBV5-6 to TRBJ2-1, with TRBD2 as a possible D gene (5 bases). The CDR3 contains 13 residues. CDR1 is SGHDT, CDR2 YYEEEE, per germline. V lost 4 bases and J 8 bases, leaving 13 bases between the germline ends. CDR3 sequence reads: CASSPRRRDEQFF. DNA for the CDR3: TGTGCCAGCAGCCCCCGGCGGCGGGATGAGCAGTTCTTC.

V is TRBV6-2 or TRBV6-3 and J is TRBJ2-7; 11 nucleotides align to TRBD2. V lost 6 bases and J lost 7; bases outside the gene matches: 14. This CDR3 spans 16 amino acids. Germline CDR1 is MNHEY and CDR2 is SVGEGT. DNA for the CDR3: TGTGCCAGCAGCCCCCCTGAACTAGCGGGAGATTTTGAGCAGTACTTC. Residues: CASSPPELAGDFEQYF.

The chain combines TRBV30 with TRBJ1-2; D may be TRBD1 (6 bases). This CDR3 is built from 14 residues. Germline V gene data show CDR1 as GTSNPN and CDR2 as SVGIG (reference sequence). The V end lost 2 bases, the J end lost 0 bases, and 10 bases lay between the germline ends. The CDR3 here is CAWSLDRTNYGYTF. CDR3 DNA sequence: TGTGCCTGGAGTCTAGACAGGACTAACTATGGCTACACCTTC.

CDR3: CASSPQGGRGAYGYTF. CDR3 in DNA: TGTGCCAGCAGCCCCCAGGGGGGCAGGGGGGCCTATGGCTACACCTTC. The chain is built from TRBV9 and TRBJ1-2, with 7 bases matching TRBD1. Trimming took 4 bases from V and 4 from J; bases not matched to a gene: 13. The CDR3 runs to 16 residues. Germline loops: CDR1 SGDLS, CDR2 YYNGEE. Combining the CDR3 with reference TRBV9 and TRBJ1-2 gives the whole variable domain DSGVTQTPKHLITATGQRVTLRCSPRSGDLSVYWYQQSLDQGLQFLIQYYNGEERAKGNILERFSAQQFPDLHSELNLSSLELGDSALYFCASSPQGGRGAYGYTFGSGTRLTVV.

The chain employs TRBV7-9 and TRBJ2-7, with D tentatively TRBD1 (6 bases). The V gene's germline CDR1 is SEHNR and CDR2 FQNEAQ (reference sequence). V was cut by 5 bases and J by 4 bases, with 27 bases left in between. The CDR3 has 18 residues. CDR3 protein: CASSPTGGSPTGPYEQYF. In nucleotides, the CDR3 is TGTGCCAGCAGCCCCACTGGTGGTTCCCCGACAGGACCTTACGAGCAGTACTTC.

The V and J genes are TRBV20-1 and TRBJ1-1; D gene uncertain. This CDR3 has 11 residues. Trimming cost V 2 bases and J 4 bases, with 5 bases left between them. CDR1 DFQATT and CDR2 SNEGSKA come from the germline V gene (reference sequence). CDR3 region: CSARRSTEAFF. For the CDR3, the DNA is TGCAGTGCTAGACGGTCCACTGAAGCTTTCTTT.

This clone has a handful of counts. The V call is TRBV4-2, the J call TRBJ2-1; 7 bases match TRBD2. Trimming cost V 6 bases and J 0 bases; bases outside gene matches: 8. Germline V gene data show CDR1 as LGHNA and CDR2 as YNFKEQ. This CDR3 comprises 16 residues. In DNA, the CDR3 is TGTGCCAGCAGGATCGAGGGAGGGAGCTCCTACAATGAGCAGTTCTTC. It yields the protein CASRIEGGSSYNEQFF.